This TCR beta chain was recorded in a study of blood T cell repertoires in COVID-19 (dated by TCRdb to 2020 to 2022). Concerning the study at large: Collaborator samples came from the United States, Italy and Spain and covered acute and convalescent phases of COVID-19. The material from the prospective study consisted of cDNA or gDNA derived from T cells, B-cell-depleted T cells, or PBMCs. The repertoires were released in a freely available public database intended as a resource for research on the immune response to SARS-CoV-2. Samples came from the ongoing ImmuneRACE study (first 160 participants) plus 1,254 subjects from 6 global collaborators. Where available, HLA class I and class II types were obtained from metadata supplied by the sample provider rather than from assay-based typing. A de-identified subject ID, COVID-19 status, age in years and sex were almost always included in the sample metadata. Subjects who had been exposed to COVID-19, were actively infected with it, or had recovered from it provided the deeply sampled blood TCRbeta repertoires that made up the dataset.

This clone occurred a few times. It has no known antigen specificity. Per-base qualities were not stored, and no clone one base away is much larger. Other DNA sequences of this sample code for an identical CDR3. Samples from volunteer blood donors who had recovered from COVID-19 were contributed by a second Seattle source. The collaborating institutions used their own protocols to collect whole blood in K2EDTA tubes. For TCRbeta analysis, collaborator samples were shipped as frozen whole blood, as isolated PBMCs, or as DNA extracted from either sample type. The CDR3 goes from the cysteine to the phenylalanine over 15 residues. CDR3 DNA is the only sequence kept; it has 45 bases, read in frame from the first base. The germline V gene sets CDR1 to SGDLS and CDR2 to YYNGEE. V loses 3 bases at its end and J loses 5 bases; junction bases beyond the gene matches: 4. TCRbeta CDR3 regions were amplified from genomic DNA by means of the immunoSEQ Assay, a bias-controlled multiplex PCR. The authors processed their data as follows. Within the assay, amplification of reference gene primers was used to estimate how many nucleated cells each sample contained. To quantify the absolute abundance of each unique TCRbeta CDR3 rearrangement, sequence reads were collapsed and filtered. For each sample, productive Simpson clonality was calculated as the square root of Simpson's diversity index over productive rearrangements. In its TCRdb copy, this immuneACCESS table keeps in-frame sequences only and misses some clones. Where compared with another copy, unresolved V genes explain less than half of these, and the others have no known cause. The D gene and trimming were derived from the DNA, and the V and J assignments and clone size from that table. The sample profile shows approximately 200,000 clones; roughly 84% of them were found once. In total, the top ten clones hold less than 6.5% of the sample.

Study-wide conclusions, independent of this receptor: The amount of clinical and demographic metadata varied by source and participant and was provided uncurated.

Sequencing used peripheral blood. In this chain, TRBV9 is recombined with TRBJ2-1, and 11 junction bases match TRBD2. This TCR was sampled from a woman aged 55-70 years who had recovered from COVID-19. The DNA sequence is TGTGCCAGCAGCGCACTAGCGGGGGATAACAATGAGCAGTTCTTC. Its amino acids are CASSALAGDNNEQFF.